Following are 25 T cell receptor beta chains from one sample sequenced in a study of T cell repertoires in cytomegalovirus infection. TCRdb re-called the reads through MiXCR, storing one row per CDR3 protein. The sample records about 330,000 distinct CDR3 sequences, more than 8% being singletons. The sequencing input was PBMCs. The source is a human donor in good health (CMV status not recorded). Some clones in this sample may be carry-over from other donors' samples.

This clonotype occurred a few times. The V call is TRBV5-6, the J call TRBJ1-2; D is uncertain. Trimming took 0 bases from V and 3 from J, leaving 9 bases between them. The CDR3 loop spans 14 amino acids. CDR1 is SGHDT, CDR2 YYEEEE, per germline. Written as DNA, the CDR3 is TGTGCCAGCAGCTTGGGACGGCTACACTATGGCTACACCTTC. Its protein product is CASSLGRLHYGYTF.

This clonotype was observed a handful of times. This rearrangement joins TRBV6-6 to TRBJ2-7; a weak D match, TRBD1 (6 bases). The V gene lost 0 bases and the J gene lost 6 bases, with 12 bases spanning the gap. The CDR3 loop spans 14 amino acids. CDR1 is MNHNY and CDR2 is SVGAGI in the germline V gene (reference sequence). The CDR3 coding sequence is TGTGCCAGCAGTTACTCTGAACAGGGTCGCGAGCAGTACTTC. It translates to CASSYSEQGREQYF.

In its sample, this clonotype was seen many times. The V and J genes are TRBV7-6 and TRBJ2-3; TRBD2 is a possible D gene (6 bases). CDR1 is SGHVS and CDR2 is FNYEAQ in the germline V gene. V gave up 11 bases and J gave up 2 bases, with 17 bases separating them. The CDR3 totals 14 residues. The CDR3 spells CAQPAGPITDTQYF. The CDR3 DNA follows: TGTGCCCAACCCGCGGGACCGATCACAGATACGCAGTATTTT.

The rearrangement links TRBV12-3 or TRBV12-4 to TRBJ1-4; unclear D gene. Trimming took off 5 bases at V and 0 bases at J, with 10 bases between the two ends. The CDR3 loop spans 15 amino acids. The CDR3 nucleotides are TGTGCCAGCAGTCCGCCGGAGGCAACTAATGAAAAACTGTTTTTT. Protein sequence: CASSPPEATNEKLFF.

About this clonotype: This sequence may be a read error, since a much larger clone differs from it by one base. In this CDR3 the conserved last residue, phenylalanine or tryptophan, is missing, so a read error is likely. The V call is TRBV2, the J call TRBJ2-5, with D perhaps TRBD1 (6 bases). This CDR3 is built from 14 residues. CDR1 is SNHLY, CDR2 FYNNEI, per germline. V lost 5 bases and J lost 8, with 18 bases in between. The CDR3 is CASSITGTIPTQYV. The CDR3 nucleotides read TGTGCCAGCAGTATAACCGGGACAATCCCAACCCAGTACGTC.

There are many counts of this clonotype. The rearrangement uses TRBV30 and TRBJ1-4, with 7 bases aligning to TRBD1. The J segment lost 3 bases and the V segment lost 4 bases, leaving 11 bases of the junction unmatched. This CDR3 spans 16 amino acids. The germline V gene has CDR1 GTSNPN and CDR2 SVGIG (reference sequence). The CDR3 sequence is CAWTKGGGTANEKLFF. CDR3 nucleotide sequence: TGTGCCTGGACCAAGGGAGGGGGGACAGCTAATGAAAAACTGTTTTTT.

This clonotype turned up a few times. The chain combines TRBV6-2 or TRBV6-3 with TRBJ2-1, with 9 bases lining up with TRBD1. Losses at the gene ends were 6 bases for V and 7 bases for J; bases not matched to a gene: 16. Germline-derived CDR1 and CDR2 are MNHEY and SVGEGT. This CDR3 is 17 amino acids long. The CDR3 DNA reads TGTGCCAGCAGGGGGTGGAGTGGGACAGGGTCGGCAAATGAGCAGTTCTTC. Translated, it gives CASRGWSGTGSANEQFF.

This clonotype was counted only a few times. This chain links TRBV20-1 with TRBJ2-7; 9 bases fit TRBD1. The CDR3 length is 14 residues. Germline lookup yields CDR1 DFQATT and CDR2 SNEGSKA (reference sequence). Unmatched junction bases numbered 12, after V lost 8 bases and J lost 4 bases. The CDR3 reads CSSLSGTGLYEQYF. The DNA of the CDR3 is TGCAGTTCTCTATCCGGGACAGGGTTATACGAGCAGTACTTC.

This clonotype was found a few times. The V call is TRBV7-2, the J call TRBJ2-7; D not resolved. The CDR3 spans 13 residues. Germline V lookup: CDR1 SGHTA, CDR2 FQGNSA. V dropped 6 bases and J dropped 4 bases, with 13 bases sitting between them. The CDR3 reads CASSFASLYEQYF. The CDR3 DNA reads TGTGCCAGCAGTTTTGCCTCACTTTACGAGCAGTACTTC.

The V and J genes are TRBV7-8 and TRBJ1-5; 7 bases are a match to TRBD1. CDR3 length: 16 amino acids. V was pared by 1 base and J by 6 bases, with 9 bases of the junction left unmatched. Germline CDR1 SGHVS, CDR2 FQNEAQ. CDR3: CASSLGVRGVSQPQHF. The CDR3 DNA is TGTGCCAGCAGCTTAGGAGTCAGGGGGGTTAGTCAGCCCCAGCATTTT. Combining the CDR3 with reference TRBV7-8 and TRBJ1-5 gives the whole variable domain GAGVSQSPRYKVAKRGQDVALRCDPISGHVSLFWYQQALGQGPEFLTYFQNEAQLDKSGLPSDRFFAERPEGSVSTLKIQRTQQEDSAVYLCASSLGVRGVSQPQHFGDGTRLSIL.

In this sample, this clonotype turned up a few times. A much more abundant neighbour one base away suggests this may be a read error. The J gene is TRBJ2-6, the V gene TRBV7-2, with unresolved D. V dropped 1 base and J dropped 0 bases, with 4 bases sitting between them. This CDR3 has 15 amino acids. CDR1 is SGHTA, CDR2 FQGNSA, per germline. The CDR3 DNA follows: TGTGCCAGCAGCTTAGTGAGCTCTGGGGCCAACGTCCTGACTTTC. Translation: CASSLVSSGANVLTF. The whole variable domain, remainder taken from reference TRBV7-2 and TRBJ2-6, is GAGVSQSPSNKVTEKGKDVELRCDPISGHTALYWYRQSLGQGLEFLIYFQGNSAPDKSGLPSDRFSAERTGGSVSTLTIQRTQQEDSAVYLCASSLVSSGANVLTFGAGSRLTVL.

This clonotype occurred many times. This rearrangement joins TRBV12-3 or TRBV12-4 to TRBJ1-1, with TRBD1 as a possible D gene (6 bases). This CDR3 is 17 amino acids long. Trimming left V 1 base short and J 1 base short, with 16 bases between. The CDR3 sequence is CASSLVRQGIWNTEAFF. DNA for the CDR3: TGTGCCAGCAGTTTAGTCAGGCAGGGGATATGGAACACTGAAGCTTTCTTT.

This clonotype has ten or more counts. The V gene is TRBV7-6, the J gene TRBJ2-2; weak D call: TRBD2 (6 bases). V lost 5 bases, J lost 3 bases, and 10 bases lay in between. CDR1 and CDR2 from the germline V gene are SGHVS and FNYEAQ. The CDR3 extends over 14 amino acids. The CDR3 here is CASSPRDYTGELFF. The CDR3 DNA follows: TGTGCCAGCAGCCCCCGGGACTACACCGGGGAGCTGTTTTTT.

There are many counts of this clonotype. The V call is TRBV7-6, the J call TRBJ1-2; possibly TRBD1 for D (5 bases). The CDR3 loop spans 13 amino acids. The germline CDR1 and CDR2 sequences are SGHVS and FNYEAQ. Trimming stripped 1 base from V and 5 bases from J, with 8 bases between. In DNA, the CDR3 is TGTGCCAGCAGCTTAGTCCAGGGTTATGGCTACACCTTC. Its translation: CASSLVQGYGYTF.

This clonotype was counted ten times or more. The chain carries TRBV25-1 and TRBJ2-1; no definite D call. The CDR3 is made up of 12 amino acids. Germline V gene sequence: CDR1 MGHDK, CDR2 SYGVNS. Trimming stripped 4 bases from V and 15 bases from J, with 16 bases between. The CDR3 nucleotides are TGTGCCAGCAGTGGAGACGAGCGTGAGGCGTTCTTC. It encodes CASSGDEREAFF.

The chain carries TRBV6-2 or TRBV6-3 and TRBJ1-2, with no clear D. The germline V gene encodes CDR1 MNHEY and CDR2 SVGEGT. The CDR3 extends over 12 amino acids. The V gene lost 3 bases and the J gene lost 5 bases, with 7 bases spanning the gap. Here the CDR3 DNA reads TGTGCCAGCAGTTATGAGGCGTATGGCTACACCTTC. Amino acid sequence: CASSYEAYGYTF.

This clonotype was counted at least ten times. The V call is TRBV2, the J call TRBJ1-2; D uncertain. CDR1 SNHLY and CDR2 FYNNEI come from the germline V gene. The CDR3 contains 12 residues. Trimming left V 7 bases short and J 4 bases short, with 10 bases between. The CDR3 coding sequence is TGTGCCAGCACCGACGGAATCTATGGCTACACCTTC. This encodes CASTDGIYGYTF. Complete variable domain (other parts from reference TRBV2 and TRBJ1-2): EPEVTQTPSHQVTQMGQEVILRCVPISNHLYFYWYRQILGQKVEFLVSFYNNEISEKSEIFDDQFSVERPDGSNFTLKIRSTKLEDSAMYFCASTDGIYGYTFGSGTRLTVV.

A few counts support this clonotype. The gene calls are TRBV11-2 and TRBJ2-1; a possible D gene is TRBD2 (5 bases). CDR1 and CDR2 from the germline V gene are SGHAT and FQNNGV. Trimming left V 1 base short and J 0 bases short, with 10 bases between. The CDR3 is 16 residues long. Here the CDR3 reads CASSLGGPSSYNEQFF. CDR3 DNA: TGTGCCAGCAGCTTAGGAGGGCCCAGCTCCTACAATGAGCAGTTCTTC.

This clonotype was found a few times. The CDR3 DNA is TGTGCCAGCAGCACCCCAAGTAGCAATCAGCCCCAGCATTTT. This translates into CASSTPSSNQPQHF. The chain carries TRBV6-6 and TRBJ1-5; D unclear. Trimming took 6 bases from V and 0 from J, leaving 9 bases between them. The germline V gene has CDR1 MNHNY and CDR2 SVGAGI (reference sequence). The CDR3 sequence is 14 residues long.

In this sample, this clonotype turned up many times. The chain recombines TRBV7-2 with TRBJ2-3, with D perhaps TRBD1 (6 bases). Germline lookup yields CDR1 SGHTA and CDR2 FQGNSA. V lost 2 bases, J lost 4 bases, and 13 bases lay in between. The CDR3 length is 15 residues. The CDR3 region is CASSLRQGMADTQYF. The CDR3 nucleotides are TGTGCCAGCAGCTTAAGGCAGGGGATGGCAGATACGCAGTATTTT.

At least ten counts were recorded for this clonotype. The chain is built from TRBV28 and TRBJ2-1; 14 positions agree with TRBD2. The CDR3 extends over 18 amino acids. The junction had 13 bases not matched to a gene; V was cut back by 7 bases and J by 5 bases. Germline values: CDR1 MDHEN, CDR2 SYDVKM. The CDR3 sequence: CASTKYGLAGGSDNEQFF. The CDR3 bases are TGTGCCAGCACCAAATACGGACTAGCGGGAGGATCGGACAATGAGCAGTTCTTC.

The rearrangement uses TRBV20-1 and TRBJ1-1; D is perhaps TRBD1 (6 bases). V was cut by 4 bases and J by 5 bases, with 20 bases left in between. CDR1 and CDR2 from the germline V gene are DFQATT and SNEGSKA (reference sequence). CDR3 length: 15 amino acids. CDR3 residues: CSAKGGGSEYTEAFF. The CDR3 DNA follows: TGCAGTGCTAAAGGGGGAGGGAGTGAGTATACTGAAGCTTTCTTT.

This clonotype was observed at least ten times. CDR3 sequence reads: CASSPGQAGPGSPLHF. CDR3 nucleotide sequence: TGTGCCAGCAGCCCTGGACAAGCCGGGCCTGGATCACCCCTCCACTTT. V gene TRBV7-9 combines with J gene TRBJ1-6, with a weak D call TRBD1 (5 bases). Trimming removed 5 bases at V and 10 bases at J, with 21 bases between. Germline V lookup: CDR1 SEHNR, CDR2 FQNEAQ (reference sequence). The CDR3 has 16 amino acids. Drawing the rest from reference TRBV7-9 and TRBJ1-6, the complete variable domain is DTGVSQNPRHKITKRGQNVTFRCDPISEHNRLYWYRQTLGQGPEFLTYFQNEAQLEKSRLLSDRFSAERPKGSFSTLEIQRTEQGDSAMYLCASSPGQAGPGSPLHFGNGTRLTVT.

This clonotype was detected a few times. The gene calls are TRBV7-3 and TRBJ2-5; D gene uncertain. Trimming removed 4 bases from V and 4 bases from J, with 10 bases in between. The germline CDR1 and CDR2 sequences are SGHTA and FQGTGA. This CDR3 is built from 13 residues. CDR3 sequence (DNA): TGTGCCAGCAGCTCGTACCTGGGAGAGACCCAGTACTTC. Its protein is CASSSYLGETQYF.

This clonotype was picked up many times. The chain employs TRBV7-2 and TRBJ1-5; tentatively, D is TRBD1 (6 bases). CDR1 is SGHTA, CDR2 FQGNSA, per germline. The germline V and J ends were trimmed by 2 bases and 6 bases, with 14 bases remaining between them. This CDR3 has 15 amino acids. CDR3 sequence reads: CASSLLKQGVQPQHF. The CDR3 region has the DNA TGTGCCAGCAGCTTACTTAAACAGGGAGTTCAGCCCCAGCATTTT.